A single sample gave rise to the 32 T cell receptor beta chains below, sequenced in a study of blood T cell repertoires in COVID-19. Profiling relied on immunoSEQ multiplex PCR, and the TCRdb table lists in-frame clones only, not all of them. The repertoire holds 300,000 or so clones, with just over 85% as singletons. The specimen was PBMCs or T cells enriched from blood (not recorded which). The receptors derive from a woman younger than 35 who had recovered from COVID-19.

About this clone itself: The junction departs from the called germline gene at one end, perhaps through a read error. The chain has TRBV7-7 and TRBJ1-2; TRBD1 might be the D (6 bases). There are 16 residues in the CDR3. Germline V gene lookup returns CDR1 SSHAT and CDR2 FNYEAQ (reference sequence). The chain's CDR3 is CASSLDRGTHREGYTF. CDR3 DNA: TGTGCTAGCAGCTTAGATCGCGGCACCCACAGGGAGGGCTACACCTTC.

The genes are TRBV5-4 and TRBJ2-1, with 13 bases matching TRBD2. The CDR3 spans 16 residues. Trimming removed 5 bases from V and 7 bases from J; junction bases left unmatched: 9. CDR1 and CDR2 from the germline V gene are SGHNT and YYREEE (reference sequence). CDR3 nucleotide sequence: TGTGCCAGCAGAACGGGACTAGCGGGAAGGGTTAATGAGCAGTTCTTC. Translated, it gives CASRTGLAGRVNEQFF.

The chain joins TRBV7-9 to TRBJ2-1, with D perhaps TRBD1 (5 bases). The CDR3 covers 18 residues. The germline V gene encodes CDR1 SEHNR and CDR2 FQNEAQ (reference sequence). The V end lost 5 bases, the J end lost 1 base, and 21 bases lay between the germline ends. CDR3 nucleotide sequence: TGTGCCAGCAGCCCTCTAGGGGTGCTTCGGGCATCCTACAATGAGCAGTTCTTC. It specifies CASSPLGVLRASYNEQFF.

The chain joins TRBV3-1 (or the pseudogene TRBV3-2) to TRBJ2-7, with 7 bases lining up with TRBD1. Germline V gene sequence: CDR1 LGHDT, CDR2 YNNKEL (reference sequence). V dropped 6 bases and J dropped 5; count of bases not matched to a gene: 7. The length of the CDR3 is 13 residues. The CDR3 reads CASSRGTVNEQYF. The CDR3 DNA is TGTGCCAGCAGTCGTGGGACAGTCAACGAGCAGTACTTC.

The rearrangement links TRBV5-1 to TRBJ2-3; 11 bases are a match to TRBD1. CDR3 length equals 16 residues. Losses at the gene ends were 4 bases for V and 5 bases for J; bases not matched to a gene: 9. Germline-derived CDR1 and CDR2 are SGHRS and YFSETQ. CDR3 region: CASSSRGQGAIDTQYF. The CDR3 DNA reads TGCGCCAGCAGCAGCCGAGGACAGGGGGCAATAGATACGCAGTATTTT.

This chain links TRBV10-3 with TRBJ1-4; possibly TRBD1 for D (6 bases). V was trimmed by 0 bases and J by 2 bases, leaving 10 bases between them. CDR3 size: 16 residues. Germline V gene data show CDR1 as ENHRY and CDR2 as SYGVKD. DNA for the CDR3: TGTGCCATCAGTGAGTCGACGGGGGGCACTAATGAAAAACTGTTTTTT. Its protein is CAISESTGGTNEKLFF.

For this clone: A junction boundary mismatches the germline segment, possibly from a read error. This sequence joins TRBV6-5 and TRBJ1-1; no firm D call. There are 13 residues in the CDR3. Per germline, CDR1 MNHEY and CDR2 SVGAGI. CDR3 protein: CASSYKWEESPWF. CDR3 sequence (DNA): TGTGCCAGCAGTTACAAATGGGAGGAGTCCCCTTGGTTT.

The rearrangement joins TRBV5-1 to TRBJ2-7, with a possible D match to TRBD2 (6 bases). The CDR3 is 14 residues long. V was pared by 3 bases and J by 4 bases, with 14 bases between. Germline assignment: CDR1 SGHRS and CDR2 YFSETQ. The CDR3 here is CASSSTSSLYEQYF. In DNA, the CDR3 is TGCGCCAGCAGCTCCACTAGCAGCCTATACGAGCAGTACTTC.

In this sample, this clone turned up a few times. The rearrangement joins TRBV3-1 (or the pseudogene TRBV3-2) to TRBJ2-1; no definite D call. This CDR3 has 14 amino acids. Germline V CDR1 and CDR2: LGHDT, YNNKEL (reference sequence). Trimming removed 4 bases from V and 7 bases from J, with 14 bases in between. In nucleotides, the CDR3 is TGTGCCAGCAGCCCTGGCCGGCTCGGGAATGAGCAGTTCTTC. It specifies CASSPGRLGNEQFF.

This rearrangement joins TRBV6-5 to TRBJ1-1; D not certain. The germline gives CDR1 MNHEY, CDR2 SVGAGI. This CDR3 comprises 16 residues. V lost 4 bases, J lost 1 base, and 16 bases lay in between. The CDR3 here is CASSSSAAGGNTEAFF. CDR3 sequence (DNA): TGTGCCAGCAGTTCCTCGGCCGCGGGTGGGAACACTGAAGCTTTCTTT.

The rearrangement uses TRBV27 and TRBJ2-2; the match to TRBD1 covers 8 bases. Germline V CDR1 and CDR2: MNHEY, SMNVEV (reference sequence). The CDR3 extends over 15 amino acids. V lost 5 bases, J lost 3 bases, and 5 bases stayed unmatched. The CDR3 here is CASSPTGAYTGELFF. The CDR3 nucleotides are TGTGCCAGCAGTCCGACAGGGGCATACACCGGGGAGCTGTTTTTT.

The V and J genes are TRBV25-1 and TRBJ1-6; the D gene is possibly TRBD1 (5 bases). Germline V gene sequence: CDR1 MGHDK, CDR2 SYGVNS. The CDR3 loop spans 13 amino acids. V lost 6 bases and J 6 bases, leaving 9 bases between the germline ends. The CDR3 spells CASRGPVNSPLHF. The DNA for the CDR3 is TGTGCCAGCAGGGGGCCGGTTAATTCACCCCTCCACTTT.

This clone is a singleton in its sample. This chain links TRBV27 with TRBJ2-2, with 12 bases fitting TRBD2. The CDR3 extends over 16 amino acids. CDR1 is MNHEY, CDR2 SMNVEV, per germline (reference sequence). Unmatched junction bases numbered 6, after V lost 2 bases and J lost 8 bases. For the CDR3, the DNA is TGTGCCAGCAGTTTAATCTGGACTAGCGGGACTGGGGAGCTGTTTTTT. It translates to CASSLIWTSGTGELFF.

V and J are TRBV5-1 and TRBJ2-2; 7 bases line up with TRBD1. Germline V gene sequence: CDR1 SGHRS, CDR2 YFSETQ. The CDR3 spans 15 residues. Trimming at V came to 5 bases and at J to 6 bases, leaving 10 bases not matched to a gene. The CDR3 coding sequence is TGCGCCAGCAGTCAATTAGACAGGGCGGCCGGGGAGCTGTTTTTT. It codes for CASSQLDRAAGELFF.

The chain employs TRBV28 and TRBJ1-3; D perhaps matches TRBD1 (5 bases). Trimming took off 3 bases at V and 1 base at J, with 10 bases between the two ends. Germline assignment: CDR1 MDHEN and CDR2 SYDVKM. The CDR3 is made up of 15 amino acids. This chain's CDR3 is CASSFGASSGNTIYF. Written as DNA, the CDR3 is TGTGCCAGCAGTTTTGGGGCAAGTTCTGGAAACACCATATATTTT.

The chain's CDR3 is CASSTGGSEQFF. The CDR3 region has the DNA TGTGCCAGCAGTACAGGGGGCAGTGAGCAGTTCTTC. V is TRBV2 and J is TRBJ2-1, with 9 bases matching TRBD1. Germline lookup yields CDR1 SNHLY and CDR2 FYNNEI. After removal of 5 bases from V and 9 bases from J, the junction contained 2 bases not matched to a gene. The CDR3 is made up of 12 amino acids.

Here the CDR3 reads CASTPGPQGNQPQHF. The CDR3, as DNA: TGTGCCAGCACCCCCGGGCCACAGGGTAATCAGCCCCAGCATTTT. The chain joins TRBV28 to TRBJ1-5, with a tentative D call TRBD1 (6 bases). Germline loops: CDR1 MDHEN, CDR2 SYDVKM. This CDR3 comprises 15 residues. V lost 7 bases, J lost 4 bases, and 17 bases lay in between. The full variable domain, its missing parts supplied by reference TRBV28 and TRBJ1-5, is DVKVTQSSRYLVKRTGEKVFLECVQDMDHENMFWYRQDPGLGLRLIYFSYDVKMKEKGDIPEGYSVSREKKERFSLILESASTNQTSMYLCASTPGPQGNQPQHFGDGTRLSIL.

This rearrangement joins TRBV10-3 to TRBJ2-6; a possible D gene is TRBD2 (5 bases). Trimming took off 3 bases at V and 2 bases at J, with 8 bases between the two ends. The CDR3 is 15 residues long. Germline-derived CDR1 and CDR2 are ENHRY and SYGVKD. The CDR3 region has the DNA TGTGCCATCAGTGATACAGCGGCTGGGGCCAACGTCCTGACTTTC. This sequence encodes CAISDTAAGANVLTF.

This clone was seen only a few times. This sample includes further DNA sequences coding for the same CDR3. The V call is TRBV3-1 (or the pseudogene TRBV3-2), the J call TRBJ1-3; tentatively, D is TRBD1 (5 bases). V lost 1 base and J lost 1, with 8 bases in between. The germline V gene has CDR1 LGHDT and CDR2 YNNKEL (reference sequence). This CDR3 contains 15 residues. DNA for the CDR3: TGTGCCAGCAGCCAAGGCAGGGCATCTGGAAACACCATATATTTT. Its protein product is CASSQGRASGNTIYF.

The chain has TRBV11-2 and TRBJ2-1, with TRBD1 matching over 7 bases. The CDR3 runs 13 residues. Looked up from germline, CDR1 is SGHAT and CDR2 is FQNNGV. J lost 5 bases, V lost 5 bases, and 3 bases had no gene match. The CDR3 region is CASSRDRNNEQFF. In DNA form, the CDR3 reads TGTGCCAGCAGCCGGGACAGAAACAATGAGCAGTTCTTC.

This chain connects TRBV6-5 to TRBJ1-2; D perhaps matches TRBD1 (5 bases). Germline V gives CDR1 MNHEY, CDR2 SVGAGI. V shed 7 bases and J shed 4 bases, with 16 bases lying between them. The CDR3 runs to 14 residues. Here the CDR3 reads CASTLTGGGYGYTF. In DNA, the CDR3 is TGTGCCAGCACCCTCACGGGGGGTGGCTATGGCTACACCTTC.

This clone has just one count. The V and J genes are TRBV6-5 and TRBJ1-2; D ambiguous. The CDR3 sequence is 14 residues long. The germline V and J ends were trimmed by 2 bases and 2 bases, with 9 bases remaining between them. Germline V CDR1 and CDR2: MNHEY, SVGAGI. The CDR3: CASSYLTPNYGYTF. The CDR3 DNA follows: TGTGCCAGCAGTTACCTTACTCCGAACTATGGCTACACCTTC.

The CDR3, as DNA: TGTGCCAGCAGCGCAGGCCCCCAAGGTTATAGGGGGGGAAAGTACACCTTC. This encodes CASSAGPQGYRGGKYTF. The gene calls are TRBV3-1 (or the pseudogene TRBV3-2) and TRBJ1-2; weak D call: TRBD1 (6 bases). This CDR3 contains 17 residues. V lost 5 bases to trimming and J lost 11 bases, with 30 bases between them. CDR1 and CDR2 (germline): LGHDT, YNNKEL (reference sequence).

V and J are TRBV6-1 and TRBJ1-2, with 9 bases aligning to TRBD1. The V gene's germline CDR1 is MNHNS and CDR2 SASEGT. There are 17 residues in the CDR3. With 4 bases clipped from V and 2 bases from J, the junction kept 11 bases outside the gene matches. CDR3 nucleotides: TGTGCCAGCAGTGGAGTTGTCCCGGGACAGGGAAACTATGGCTACACCTTC. As protein: CASSGVVPGQGNYGYTF.

The rearrangement links TRBV28 to TRBJ2-3; D may be TRBD1 (5 bases). From germline, CDR1 is MDHEN and CDR2 SYDVKM. Trimming stripped 6 bases from V and 9 bases from J, with 16 bases between. CDR3 length: 13 amino acids. The CDR3 region has the DNA TGTGCCAGCAGCTCTCCCTCTAGGGGAACGCAGTATTTT. As protein: CASSSPSRGTQYF.

The J gene is TRBJ2-2, the V gene TRBV9, with 7 positions matching TRBD2. The CDR3 is 16 amino acids. V lost 3 bases to trimming and J lost 3 bases; unmatched junction nucleotides: 8. Per the germline V gene, CDR1 is SGDLS and CDR2 is YYNGEE. CDR3 protein: CASSAPGGRDTGELFF. The CDR3 region has the DNA TGTGCCAGCAGCGCGCCTGGCGGGAGAGACACCGGGGAGCTGTTTTTT.

This chain connects TRBV18 to TRBJ1-1; the D gene is possibly TRBD1 (6 bases). The CDR3 sequence is 12 residues long. The V end was cut by 3 bases, the J end by 7 bases, with 9 bases between. CDR1 is KGHSH and CDR2 is LQKENI in the germline V gene. The CDR3 sequence: CASSPTTGEAFF. In nucleotides, the CDR3 is TGTGCCAGCTCACCTACGACAGGTGAAGCTTTCTTT.

The chain couples TRBV27 to TRBJ2-2, with D unclear. The CDR3 sequence is 14 residues long. The ends were cut back, 0 bases at V and 8 bases at J, with 10 bases in the middle. Germline V gives CDR1 MNHEY, CDR2 SMNVEV (reference sequence). The DNA of the CDR3 is TGTGCCAGCAGTTTATCATATTTCGGGGGGGAGCTGTTTTTT. Its protein is CASSLSYFGGELFF.

This clone was observed once. Written as DNA, the CDR3 is TGTGCCAGTAGTATAGGACAGGGGGCTTGGGAGACCCAGTACTTC. It specifies CASSIGQGAWETQYF. V is TRBV19 and J is TRBJ2-5; 10 bases are a match to TRBD1. J was trimmed by 5 bases and V by 1 base; bases with no gene match: 4. Germline-derived CDR1 and CDR2 are LNHDA and SQIVND (reference sequence). There are 15 residues in the CDR3.

This clone was counted a few times. The gene calls are TRBV5-1 and TRBJ1-4, with 7 nucleotides matching TRBD1. Germline V gives CDR1 SGHRS, CDR2 YFSETQ. This CDR3 has 13 residues. J lost 8 bases, V lost 3 bases, and 4 bases had no gene match. The CDR3 sequence is CASSWDSREKLFF. As DNA, the CDR3 is TGCGCCAGCAGCTGGGACAGTCGGGAAAAACTGTTTTTT.

V gene TRBV12-5 combines with J gene TRBJ2-1; TRBD2 agrees at 8 bases. The trim removed 2 bases at V and 8 bases at J, leaving 8 bases unmatched. This CDR3 spans 15 amino acids. Germline values: CDR1 LGHNT, CDR2 FRNRAP. For the CDR3, the DNA is TGTGCTAGTGGTTTGCTTCCCGGGGGGGGGCATGAGCAGTTCTTC. Amino acid sequence: CASGLLPGGGHEQFF.

This clone was detected a few times. V is TRBV28 and J is TRBJ1-6; TRBD1 might be the D (5 bases). CDR1 and CDR2 from the germline V gene are MDHEN and SYDVKM. This CDR3 contains 12 residues. V lost 3 bases to trimming and J lost 14 bases, with 11 bases between them. In DNA form, the CDR3 reads TGTGCCAGCAGTTTTAGGGGTTGGTCCCTCCACTTT. It codes for CASSFRGWSLHF.